The entry that follows covers one T cell receptor (beta chain) sequence. The antigen remains unidentified. cDNA synthesis used the whole RNA isolate, giving expressed TCRB sequences. Measured with immunoSEQ multiplex PCR; TCRdb has only the in-frame clones, and not every one. The data show roughly 70,000 clones, just under 50% seen once. The data were obtained in a study of beta chain features in type 1 diabetes. Study-wide results and caveats: TCRB repertoires of naive, central memory and Treg cells appeared more similar among patients than among healthy donors. In every one of the four CD4+ subsets, TCRB CDR3s were moderately but significantly shorter in Type 1 diabetes patients.

There are 12 residues in the CDR3. The V segment lost 6 bases and the J segment 1 base; nucleotides outside the gene matches: 2. Looked up from germline, CDR1 is SQVTM and CDR2 is ANQGSEA. Over 95% purity was reached by all sorted populations. This TCR was sampled from a young man with type 1 diabetes. The sequencing sample was made of central memory CD4+ T cells from blood. The chain joins TRBV29-1 to TRBJ1-1; 7 bases fit TRBD1. CDR3 region: CSVRTGNTEAFF. The DNA of the CDR3 is TGCAGCGTACGGACAGGGAACACTGAAGCTTTCTTT.